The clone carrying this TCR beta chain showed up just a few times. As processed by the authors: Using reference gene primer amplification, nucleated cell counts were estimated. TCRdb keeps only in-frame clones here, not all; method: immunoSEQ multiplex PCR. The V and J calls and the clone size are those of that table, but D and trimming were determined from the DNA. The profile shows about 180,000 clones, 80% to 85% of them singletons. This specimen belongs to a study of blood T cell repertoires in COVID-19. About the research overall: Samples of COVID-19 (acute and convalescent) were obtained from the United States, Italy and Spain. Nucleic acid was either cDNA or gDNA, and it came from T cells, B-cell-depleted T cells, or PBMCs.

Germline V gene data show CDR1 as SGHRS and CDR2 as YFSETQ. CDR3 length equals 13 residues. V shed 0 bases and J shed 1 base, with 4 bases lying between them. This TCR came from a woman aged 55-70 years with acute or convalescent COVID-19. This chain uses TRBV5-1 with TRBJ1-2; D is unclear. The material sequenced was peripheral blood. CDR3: CASSLAVNYGYTF. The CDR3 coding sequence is TGCGCCAGCAGCTTGGCGGTTAACTATGGCTACACCTTC.